This T cell receptor (beta chain) is drawn from a study of response to subunit inactivated influenza vaccine. TCRdb used MiXCR to reprocess the RT-PCR reads, holding one entry per CDR3 protein. The sample contains 600,000 to 700,000 distinct CDR3 sequences, roughly 15% of which appear only once. V dropped 6 bases and J dropped 4 bases, with 13 bases sitting between them. Germline-derived CDR1 and CDR2 are DFQATT and SNEGSKA (reference sequence). This CDR3 is 12 amino acids long. The starting material was PBMCs from blood, obtained 14 days before vaccination. The J gene is TRBJ2-7, the V gene TRBV20-1; no reliable D call. This TCR was sampled from a man aged 50 to 59 who received an inactivated influenza vaccine. This CDR3 is CSAPNRAYEQYF. CDR3 sequence (DNA): TGCAGTGCCCCCAACCGGGCATACGAGCAGTACTTC.